This entry lists 5 T cell receptor beta chains sequenced from one sample in a study of CD8+CD57+ T cells in acquired aplastic anemia. Genomic DNA, serving as template, underwent TCR beta VDJ and CDR3 profiling. TCRdb itself ran the reads through MiXCR, one entry per CDR3 protein. This table has 150,000 to 200,000 distinct CDR3 sequences, around 60% appearing once. Sequencing involved patients with CD8+CD57+ cell expansion previously shown by flow cytometry. Input material: sorted CD4+, CD8+, or CD8+CD57+ T cells (not recorded which) from PBMCs. These receptors came from a human donor with aplastic anemia.

This chain joins TRBV13 and TRBJ1-2; 9 bases fit TRBD1. Germline loops: CDR1 PRHDT, CDR2 FYEKMQ (reference sequence). This CDR3 contains 15 residues. V shed 0 bases, J shed 3 bases, and the junction held 2 bases outside the gene matches. The DNA of the CDR3 is TGTGCCAGCAGCTTAGGAACAGGGGGCGACTATGGCTACACCTTC. Translated: CASSLGTGGDYGYTF.

This clonotype was observed a single time. The V and J genes are TRBV29-1 and TRBJ1-1; D remains ambiguous. Germline CDR1 SQVTM, CDR2 ANQGSEA. The CDR3 length is 11 residues. Trimming took off 6 bases at V and 6 bases at J, with 11 bases between the two ends. The CDR3, as DNA: TGCAGCGTAGTGCCTCGATCTGAAGCTTTCTTT. This sequence encodes CSVVPRSEAFF.

V is TRBV2 and J is TRBJ1-6, with 9 nucleotides matching TRBD1. Germline loops: CDR1 SNHLY, CDR2 FYNNEI. The CDR3 runs to 15 residues. V was pared by 2 bases and J by 5 bases, with 1 base of the junction left unmatched. The CDR3 coding sequence is TGTGCCAGCAGTGAATGGGACAGGGATAATTCACCCCTCCACTTT. Protein: CASSEWDRDNSPLHF.

This chain connects TRBV24-1 to TRBJ2-1; D may match TRBD1 or TRBD2 (5 bases each). CDR1 is KGHDR and CDR2 is SFDVKD in the germline V gene. V dropped 4 bases and J dropped 7 bases, with 13 bases sitting between them. CDR3 length: 14 amino acids. The CDR3, as DNA: TGTGCCACCAGTGAGGGGGTGAGGGCTAATGAGCAGTTCTTC. Translation gives CATSEGVRANEQFF.

This sequence joins TRBV29-1 and TRBJ2-3; 9 nucleotides align to TRBD2. J was trimmed by 5 bases and V by 4 bases; bases with no gene match: 10. The V gene's germline CDR1 is SQVTM and CDR2 ANQGSEA. The CDR3 spans 15 residues. Here the CDR3 reads CSVVASGGSVDTQYF. CDR3 DNA sequence: TGCAGCGTTGTGGCCAGCGGGGGGTCGGTAGATACGCAGTATTTT.